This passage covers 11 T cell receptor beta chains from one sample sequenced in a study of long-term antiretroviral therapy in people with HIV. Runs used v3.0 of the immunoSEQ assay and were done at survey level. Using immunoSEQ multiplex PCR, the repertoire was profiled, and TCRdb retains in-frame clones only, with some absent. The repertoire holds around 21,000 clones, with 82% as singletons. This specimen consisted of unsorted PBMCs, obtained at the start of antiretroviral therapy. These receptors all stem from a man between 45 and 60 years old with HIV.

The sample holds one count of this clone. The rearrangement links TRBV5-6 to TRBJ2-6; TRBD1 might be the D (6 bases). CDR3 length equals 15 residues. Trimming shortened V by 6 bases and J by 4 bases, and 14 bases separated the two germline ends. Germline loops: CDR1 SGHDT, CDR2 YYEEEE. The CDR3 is CASNLGAHGANVLTF. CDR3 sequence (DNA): TGTGCCAGCAACCTGGGGGCCCACGGGGCCAACGTCCTGACTTTC. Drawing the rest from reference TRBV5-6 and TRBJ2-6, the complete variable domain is DAGVTQSPTHLIKTRGQQVTLRCSPKSGHDTVSWYQQALGQGPQFIFQYYEEEERQRGNFPDRFSGHQFPNYSSELNVNALLLGDSALYLCASNLGAHGANVLTFGAGSRLTVL.

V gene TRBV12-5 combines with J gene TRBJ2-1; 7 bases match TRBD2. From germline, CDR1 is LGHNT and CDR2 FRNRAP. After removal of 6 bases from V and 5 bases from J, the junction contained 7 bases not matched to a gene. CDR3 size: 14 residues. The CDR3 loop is CASGRAGSHNEQFF. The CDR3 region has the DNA TGTGCTAGTGGCCGAGCGGGAAGTCACAATGAGCAGTTCTTC.

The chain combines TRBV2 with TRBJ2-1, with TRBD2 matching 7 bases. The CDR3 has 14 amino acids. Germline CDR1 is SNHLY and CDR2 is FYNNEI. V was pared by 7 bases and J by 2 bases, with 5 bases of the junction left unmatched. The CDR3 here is CASTGTKTYNEQFF. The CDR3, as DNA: TGTGCCAGCACAGGGACTAAGACCTACAATGAGCAGTTCTTC. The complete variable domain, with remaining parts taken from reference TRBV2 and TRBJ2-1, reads EPEVTQTPSHQVTQMGQEVILRCVPISNHLYFYWYRQILGQKVEFLVSFYNNEISEKSEIFDDQFSVERPDGSNFTLKIRSTKLEDSAMYFCASTGTKTYNEQFFGPGTRLTVL.

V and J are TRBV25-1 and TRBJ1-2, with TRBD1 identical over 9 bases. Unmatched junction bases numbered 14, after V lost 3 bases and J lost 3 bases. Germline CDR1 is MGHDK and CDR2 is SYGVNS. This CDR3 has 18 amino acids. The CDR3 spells CASSEAKQGACNDYGYTF. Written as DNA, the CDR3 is TGTGCCAGCAGTGAGGCGAAACAGGGGGCGTGCAATGACTATGGCTACACCTTC.

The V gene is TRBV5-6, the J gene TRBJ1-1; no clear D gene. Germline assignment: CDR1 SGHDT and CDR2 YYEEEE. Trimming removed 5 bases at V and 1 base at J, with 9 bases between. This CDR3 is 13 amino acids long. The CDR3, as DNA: TGTGCCAGCAGTCCCTGGGAGAACACTGAAGCTTTCTTT. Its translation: CASSPWENTEAFF.

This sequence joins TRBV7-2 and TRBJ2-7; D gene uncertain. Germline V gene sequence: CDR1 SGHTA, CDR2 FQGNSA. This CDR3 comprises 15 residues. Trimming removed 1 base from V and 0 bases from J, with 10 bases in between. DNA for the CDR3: TGTGCCAGCAGCTTAGGTCCAATAAACTCCTACGAGCAGTACTTC. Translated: CASSLGPINSYEQYF.

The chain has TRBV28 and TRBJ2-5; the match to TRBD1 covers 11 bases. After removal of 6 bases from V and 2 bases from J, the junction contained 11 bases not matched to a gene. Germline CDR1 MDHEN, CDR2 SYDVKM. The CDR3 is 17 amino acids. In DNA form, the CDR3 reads TGTGCCAGCAGCCCAACCGGGACAGGGGGTTGGCAAGAGACCCAGTACTTC. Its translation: CASSPTGTGGWQETQYF.

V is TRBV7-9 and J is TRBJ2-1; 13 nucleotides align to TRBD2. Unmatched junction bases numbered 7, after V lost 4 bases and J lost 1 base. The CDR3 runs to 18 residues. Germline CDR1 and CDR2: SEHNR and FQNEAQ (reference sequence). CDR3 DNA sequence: TGTGCCAGCAGCTCGTGGACTAGCGGGAGAGGGTCCTACAATGAGCAGTTCTTC. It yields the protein CASSSWTSGRGSYNEQFF. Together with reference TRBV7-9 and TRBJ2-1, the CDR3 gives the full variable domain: DTGVSQNPRHKITKRGQNVTFRCDPISEHNRLYWYRQTLGQGPEFLTYFQNEAQLEKSRLLSDRFSAERPKGSFSTLEIQRTEQGDSAMYLCASSSWTSGRGSYNEQFFGPGTRLTVL.

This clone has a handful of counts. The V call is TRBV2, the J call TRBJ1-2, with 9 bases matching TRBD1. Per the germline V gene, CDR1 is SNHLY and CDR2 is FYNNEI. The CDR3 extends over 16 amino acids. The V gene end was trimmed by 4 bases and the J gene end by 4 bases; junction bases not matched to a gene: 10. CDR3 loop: CASSGSDRGSLYGYTF. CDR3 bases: TGTGCCAGCAGTGGATCTGACAGGGGGTCACTCTATGGCTACACCTTC.

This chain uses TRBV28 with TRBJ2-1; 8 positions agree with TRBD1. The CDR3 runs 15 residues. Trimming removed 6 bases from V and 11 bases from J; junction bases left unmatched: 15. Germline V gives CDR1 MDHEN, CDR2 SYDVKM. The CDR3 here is CASSHSDRAYGKQFF. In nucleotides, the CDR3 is TGTGCCAGCAGCCATTCGGACAGGGCCTACGGGAAGCAGTTCTTC. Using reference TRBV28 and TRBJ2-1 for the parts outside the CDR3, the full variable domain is DVKVTQSSRYLVKRTGEKVFLECVQDMDHENMFWYRQDPGLGLRLIYFSYDVKMKEKGDIPEGYSVSREKKERFSLILESASTNQTSMYLCASSHSDRAYGKQFFGPGTRLTVL.

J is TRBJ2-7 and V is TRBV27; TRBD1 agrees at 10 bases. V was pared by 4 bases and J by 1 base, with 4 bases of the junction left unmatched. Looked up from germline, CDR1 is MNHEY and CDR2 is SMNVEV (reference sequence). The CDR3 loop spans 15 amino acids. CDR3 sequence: CASSSGDRGSYEQYF. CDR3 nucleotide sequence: TGTGCCAGCAGTTCAGGGGACAGGGGTTCCTACGAGCAGTACTTC.